This TCR beta chain was observed in a study of spatial heterogeneity in lung cancer. CDR3 length: 16 amino acids. V dropped 4 bases and J dropped 0; count of bases not matched to a gene: 7. The V gene's germline CDR1 is SGHKS and CDR2 YYEKEE (reference sequence). Time point reported: sample taken at primary tumor resection. Frozen PBMC, nontumor lung or tumor provided whole RNA, which was sequenced unsorted. MiXCR, run by TCRdb on the 5' RACE reads, gives a single entry per CDR3 protein. The repertoire holds approximately 6,000 distinct CDR3 sequences, about 8% seen once, with about a fifth in the top ten.

Sequencing used normal lung tissue next to the tumor, obtained at surgery. V usage is TRBV5-5 and J usage is TRBJ2-3; 8 nucleotides align to TRBD2. This TCR came from a female donor with early-stage non-small cell lung cancer. The CDR3 sequence: CASSPRSGSSTDTQYF. The CDR3 region has the DNA TGTGCCAGCAGCCCCAGAAGCGGGAGCAGCACAGATACGCAGTATTTT.